Below are 22 T cell receptor beta chains sequenced from a single sample in a study of chemoradiotherapy in HPV16-positive cancers. Measured with immunoSEQ multiplex PCR; TCRdb has only the in-frame clones, and not every one. The sample has 17,000 or so clones; roughly 90% are singletons. The sample consisted of blood, taken from a patient who underwent chemoradiotherapy. The receptors shown here come from a human donor with HPV-associated anogenital cancer.

The chain combines TRBV18 with TRBJ1-1, with 7 bases that match TRBD1. Looked up from germline, CDR1 is KGHSH and CDR2 is LQKENI. This CDR3 has 15 amino acids. V lost 4 bases, J lost 4 bases, and 9 bases stayed unmatched. The CDR3 region has the DNA TGTGCCAGCTCACATTACTCGACAGGGTCCACTGAAGCTTTCTTT. Amino acids: CASSHYSTGSTEAFF.

The chain carries TRBV10-1 and TRBJ2-1, with 11 bases matching TRBD2. The ends lost 0 bases at V and 12 bases at J; junction bases unmatched: 4. This CDR3 is built from 14 residues. The germline CDR1 and CDR2 sequences are WNHNN and SYGVQD (reference sequence). The CDR3 DNA follows: TGCGCCAGCAGTGAGTCGCTAGCGGGGGGTCCGCAGTTCTTC. This translates into CASSESLAGGPQFF.

This rearrangement joins TRBV10-3 to TRBJ1-1; D is ambiguous. V shed 3 bases and J shed 2 bases, with 4 bases lying between them. Germline CDR1 ENHRY, CDR2 SYGVKD. The CDR3 loop spans 12 amino acids. The CDR3 nucleotides read TGTGCCATCAGTGACACAAACACTGAAGCTTTCTTT. Translation: CAISDTNTEAFF.

The chain joins TRBV11-2 to TRBJ2-2, with TRBD2 as a possible D gene (6 bases). The CDR3 has 17 amino acids. Looked up from germline, CDR1 is SGHAT and CDR2 is FQNNGV. V was pared by 3 bases and J by 0 bases, with 14 bases between. The CDR3 sequence is CASSFPRLEANTGELFF. The CDR3 coding sequence is TGTGCCAGCAGCTTTCCTAGACTAGAGGCGAACACCGGGGAGCTGTTTTTT.

V is TRBV7-2 and J is TRBJ1-1; 9 nucleotides align to TRBD1. The CDR3 sequence is 16 residues long. Losses at the gene ends were 8 bases for V and 0 bases for J; bases not matched to a gene: 10. The germline V gene has CDR1 SGHTA and CDR2 FQGNSA. The CDR3 sequence: CASPLGTGLMNTEAFF. The CDR3 DNA follows: TGTGCCAGCCCCCTGGGGACAGGGTTAATGAACACTGAAGCTTTCTTT.

The rearrangement links TRBV30 to TRBJ1-1; D is unresolved. Germline V lookup: CDR1 GTSNPN, CDR2 SVGIG (reference sequence). This CDR3 comprises 13 residues. The V and J ends lost 4 bases and 4 bases respectively, with 13 bases between them. The CDR3 bases are TGTGCCTGGATGAAGGCTTCGAGCACTGAAGCTTTCTTT. This gives the protein CAWMKASSTEAFF.

The rearrangement joins TRBV5-1 to TRBJ1-5; no clear D gene. Per the germline V gene, CDR1 is SGHRS and CDR2 is YFSETQ. This CDR3 comprises 15 residues. V shed 2 bases and J shed 3 bases, with 12 bases lying between them. Here the CDR3 DNA reads TGCGCCAGCAGCTTAGGCGGATCATCCAATCAGCCCCAGCATTTT. This gives the protein CASSLGGSSNQPQHF.

This chain uses TRBV4-2 with TRBJ1-1; D is uncertain. Trimming removed 0 bases at V and 2 bases at J, with 13 bases between. The CDR3 extends over 16 amino acids. Germline-derived CDR1 and CDR2 are LGHNA and YNFKEQ. The CDR3 DNA is TGTGCCAGCAGCCAAGACAGGACCTCGGCCAACACTGAAGCTTTCTTT. This gives the protein CASSQDRTSANTEAFF.

The rearrangement uses TRBV6-6 and TRBJ1-1, with 7 nucleotides matching TRBD1. The CDR3 totals 15 residues. With V trimmed by 0 bases and J by 5 bases, 6 bases remained unmatched. Germline values: CDR1 MNHNY, CDR2 SVGAGI (reference sequence). CDR3: CASSYSDRVGTEAFF. CDR3 sequence (DNA): TGTGCCAGCAGTTACTCCGACAGGGTCGGTACTGAAGCTTTCTTT.

The chain couples TRBV19 to TRBJ2-1; 8 positions match TRBD1. The germline gives CDR1 LNHDA, CDR2 SQIVND (reference sequence). The CDR3 loop spans 14 amino acids. V was clipped by 3 bases and J by 9 bases; unmatched bases: 7. The CDR3 here is CASSIGQGGIEQFF. The CDR3 nucleotides read TGTGCCAGTAGTATTGGACAGGGCGGGATTGAGCAGTTCTTC.

V and J are TRBV5-6 and TRBJ1-2, with 7 nucleotides matching TRBD1. J lost 5 bases, V lost 4 bases, and 8 bases had no gene match. The CDR3 sequence is 14 residues long. CDR1 and CDR2 (germline): SGHDT, YYEEEE. The CDR3 loop is CASSQSQGRYGYTF. Here the CDR3 DNA reads TGTGCCAGCAGCCAATCACAGGGGAGATATGGCTACACCTTC.

The chain couples TRBV14 to TRBJ1-6; 10 positions agree with TRBD1. From germline, CDR1 is SGHDN and CDR2 FVKESK. The V gene end was trimmed by 7 bases and the J gene end by 8 bases; junction bases not matched to a gene: 11. CDR3 length: 16 amino acids. The DNA for the CDR3 is TGTGCCAGCAAGTCCATGGGACAGGGGTTTGATTCACCCCTCCACTTT. It is translated as CASKSMGQGFDSPLHF. Together with reference TRBV14 and TRBJ1-6, the CDR3 gives the full variable domain: EAGVTQFPSHSVIEKGQTVTLRCDPISGHDNLYWYRRVMGKEIKFLLHFVKESKQDESGMPNNRFLAERTGGTYSTLKVQPAELEDSGVYFCASKSMGQGFDSPLHFGNGTRLTVT.

The sample holds one count of this clone. The chain combines TRBV25-1 with TRBJ1-2; a possible D gene is TRBD1 (6 bases). In germline, CDR1 is MGHDK, CDR2 SYGVNS. Between the trimmed V and J ends, which lost 6 bases and 3 bases, there was a span of 14 bases. The CDR3 length is 14 residues. CDR3 residues: CASSTRGGDYGYTF. The DNA for the CDR3 is TGTGCCAGCAGCACCAGGGGAGGAGACTATGGCTACACCTTC.

This chain uses TRBV10-3 with TRBJ2-7, with D uncertain. Germline lookup yields CDR1 ENHRY and CDR2 SYGVKD. CDR3 length equals 15 residues. Trimming left V 4 bases short and J 4 bases short, with 17 bases between. CDR3 amino acids: CAISGTLGNQYEQYV. The CDR3 nucleotides read TGTGCCATCAGTGGGACCCTGGGAAACCAATACGAGCAGTACGTC.

This clone came up once. The chain combines TRBV2 with TRBJ1-1, with 9 positions matching TRBD1. J lost 1 base, V lost 6 bases, and 3 bases had no gene match. Germline CDR1 reads SNHLY; CDR2 reads FYNNEI. The CDR3 loop spans 14 amino acids. The CDR3 is CASRMGQGNTEAFF. The CDR3 DNA sequence: TGTGCCAGCAGGATGGGACAGGGGAACACTGAAGCTTTCTTT.

J is TRBJ1-1 and V is TRBV5-1; D not certain. Germline CDR1 and CDR2: SGHRS and YFSETQ. This CDR3 spans 15 amino acids. V gave up 5 bases and J gave up 5 bases, with 19 bases separating them. The CDR3 bases are TGCGCCAGCAGACCCTCATCGGGAGGCGTAACTGAAGCTTTCTTT. Encoded protein: CASRPSSGGVTEAFF.

The chain couples TRBV5-1 to TRBJ2-3; the match to TRBD2 covers 8 bases. CDR1 and CDR2 from the germline V gene are SGHRS and YFSETQ. V dropped 1 base and J dropped 0; count of bases not matched to a gene: 7. This CDR3 is built from 17 residues. CDR3 residues: CASSLKQRGFSTDTQYF. CDR3 coding DNA: TGCGCCAGCAGCTTGAAGCAGCGGGGGTTTAGCACAGATACGCAGTATTTT.

V and J are TRBV6-5 and TRBJ1-4, with D unresolved. V was pared by 0 bases and J by 0 bases, with 8 bases between. The V gene's germline CDR1 is MNHEY and CDR2 SVGAGI. The CDR3 runs 16 residues. The CDR3 reads CASSYSRVATNEKLFF. CDR3 bases: TGTGCCAGCAGTTACTCGAGAGTTGCAACTAATGAAAAACTGTTTTTT.

V and J are TRBV29-1 and TRBJ1-3; no clear D. Between the trimmed V and J ends, which lost 6 bases and 0 bases, there was a span of 9 bases. This CDR3 has 13 residues. The germline gives CDR1 SQVTM, CDR2 ANQGSEA. The CDR3 sequence is CSVTRRSGNTIYF. The CDR3 DNA reads TGCAGCGTCACCAGACGCTCTGGAAACACCATATATTTT.

This clone was detected only once. The chain recombines TRBV2 with TRBJ2-2; 10 bases are shared with TRBD2. CDR1 and CDR2 from the germline V gene are SNHLY and FYNNEI. After removal of 1 base from V and 4 bases from J, the junction contained 3 bases not matched to a gene. This CDR3 is 16 amino acids long. The chain's CDR3 is CASSEGGLATTGELFF. The CDR3 DNA reads TGTGCCAGCAGTGAAGGGGGACTAGCGACCACCGGGGAGCTGTTTTTT.

This chain uses TRBV29-1 with TRBJ2-4; no reliable D call. This CDR3 contains 14 residues. Trimming took 1 base from V and 2 from J, leaving 9 bases between them. From germline, CDR1 is SQVTM and CDR2 ANQGSEA. CDR3 DNA: TGCAGCGTTGAAGCCATACGGACCAAAAACATTCAGTACTTC. This sequence encodes CSVEAIRTKNIQYF.

Only one count was recorded for this clone. This chain joins TRBV6-4 and TRBJ1-1; D gene uncertain. This CDR3 spans 14 amino acids. Trimming removed 5 bases at V and 1 base at J, with 11 bases between. From germline, CDR1 is MRHNA and CDR2 SNTAGT. The CDR3 protein is CASSSTASNTEAFF. CDR3 sequence (DNA): TGTGCCAGCAGTTCTACAGCCTCGAACACTGAAGCTTTCTTT.